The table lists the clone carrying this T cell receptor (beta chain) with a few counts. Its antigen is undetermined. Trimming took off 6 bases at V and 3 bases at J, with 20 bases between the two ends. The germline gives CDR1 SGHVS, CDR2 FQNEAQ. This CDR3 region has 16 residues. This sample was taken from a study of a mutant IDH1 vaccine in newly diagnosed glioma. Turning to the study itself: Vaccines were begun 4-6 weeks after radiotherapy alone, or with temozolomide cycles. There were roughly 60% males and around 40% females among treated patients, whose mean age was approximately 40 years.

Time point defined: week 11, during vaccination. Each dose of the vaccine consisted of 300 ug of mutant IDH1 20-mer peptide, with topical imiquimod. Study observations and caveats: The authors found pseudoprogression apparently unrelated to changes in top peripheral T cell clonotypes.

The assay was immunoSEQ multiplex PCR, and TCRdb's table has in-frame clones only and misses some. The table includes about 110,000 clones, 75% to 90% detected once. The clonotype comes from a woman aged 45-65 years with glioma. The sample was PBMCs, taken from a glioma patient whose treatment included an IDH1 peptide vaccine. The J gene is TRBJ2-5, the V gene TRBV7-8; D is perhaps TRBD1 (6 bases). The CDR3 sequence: CASREGQGWVEETQYF. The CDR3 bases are TGTGCCAGCAGAGAGGGCCAGGGGTGGGTCGAAGAGACCCAGTACTTC. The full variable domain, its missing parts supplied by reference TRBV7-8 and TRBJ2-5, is GAGVSQSPRYKVAKRGQDVALRCDPISGHVSLFWYQQALGQGPEFLTYFQNEAQLDKSGLPSDRFFAERPEGSVSTLKIQRTQQEDSAVYLCASREGQGWVEETQYFGPGTRLLVL.